This TCR beta chain was sequenced in a study of blood T cell repertoires in COVID-19. The wider study: The United States, Italy and Spain supplied acute and convalescent COVID-19 samples.

This table comes from immunoSEQ multiplex PCR, and its TCRdb copy is limited to in-frame clones, with some not included. Of 150,000 to 200,000 clones listed, around 83% are singletons. Germline V lookup: CDR1 GTSNPN, CDR2 SVGIG (reference sequence). Trimming removed 3 bases from V and 7 bases from J, with 12 bases in between. This CDR3 comprises 12 residues. This chain links TRBV30 with TRBJ1-2; weak D call: TRBD1 (6 bases). The sequence was collected from a man in his forties or fifties who had recovered from COVID-19. Sequencing input: PBMCs or T cells enriched from blood (not recorded which). The CDR3 is CAWRRGKGGYTF. As DNA, the CDR3 is TGTGCCTGGAGAAGGGGGAAAGGTGGCTACACCTTC.